This T cell receptor beta chain appears in the sequencing data of a study of blood T cell repertoires in COVID-19. The method was immunoSEQ multiplex PCR; TCRdb's version includes in-frame clones alone and lacks a portion of them. In the table there are tens of thousands of clones, about 95% of which are singletons. CDR1 is LGHDT, CDR2 YNNKEL, per germline (reference sequence). The CDR3 sequence is 16 residues long. J was trimmed by 9 bases and V by 6 bases; bases with no gene match: 17. This TCR came from a human donor with active COVID-19. The donor label of this sample is uncertain. The rearrangement uses TRBV3-1 (or the pseudogene TRBV3-2) and TRBJ2-1; TRBD2 matches at 7 bases. The sequencing sample was made of peripheral blood. CDR3 sequence: CASSRLSRGGEGEQFF. The CDR3 coding sequence is TGTGCCAGCAGTCGTCTAAGTCGGGGCGGGGAGGGTGAGCAGTTCTTC.